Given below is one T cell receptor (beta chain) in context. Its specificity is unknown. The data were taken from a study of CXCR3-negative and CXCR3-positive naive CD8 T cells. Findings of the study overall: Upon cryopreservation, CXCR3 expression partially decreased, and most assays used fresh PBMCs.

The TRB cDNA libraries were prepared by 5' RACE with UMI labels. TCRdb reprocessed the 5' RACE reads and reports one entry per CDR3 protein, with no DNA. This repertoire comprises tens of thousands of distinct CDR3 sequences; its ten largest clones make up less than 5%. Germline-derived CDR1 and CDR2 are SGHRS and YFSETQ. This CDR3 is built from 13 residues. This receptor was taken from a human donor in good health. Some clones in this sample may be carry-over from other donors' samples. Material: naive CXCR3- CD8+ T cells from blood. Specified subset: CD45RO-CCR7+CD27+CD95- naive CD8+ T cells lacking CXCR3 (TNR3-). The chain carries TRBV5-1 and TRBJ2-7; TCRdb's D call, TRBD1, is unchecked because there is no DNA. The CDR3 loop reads CASSKDSTYEQYF.